These 13 T cell receptor beta chains originate from one sample sequenced in a study of cytomegalovirus exposure and HLA in healthy donors. Both 60 Vbeta primers and 13 Jbeta primers went into the PCR. Produced via immunoSEQ multiplex PCR; TCRdb's table is partial and in-frame only. This sample's table reports under 150,000 clones. Material: PBMCs. These receptors all come from a woman aged 40 to 49 in good health and CMV-seronegative.

This chain joins TRBV6-1 and TRBJ1-5, with TRBD1 identical over 9 bases. CDR1 is MNHNS, CDR2 SASEGT, per germline. J gave up 6 bases and V 8 bases, and 5 bases lay outside the gene matches. This CDR3 comprises 13 residues. Here the CDR3 reads CASGTGWSQPQHF. The CDR3 nucleotides read TGTGCCAGCGGGACAGGGTGGAGTCAGCCCCAGCATTTT.

V gene TRBV5-1 combines with J gene TRBJ2-2, with D perhaps matching TRBD1 (5 bases). V lost 0 bases, J lost 6 bases, and 12 bases lay in between. CDR3 length: 15 amino acids. Germline V CDR1 and CDR2: SGHRS, YFSETQ. The CDR3 DNA reads TGCGCCAGCAGCTTGGCGCAGGGTGTGCCCGGGGAGCTGTTTTTT. As protein: CASSLAQGVPGELFF.

The chain is built from TRBV19 and TRBJ1-2, with unresolved D. V gave up 2 bases and J gave up 6 bases, with 7 bases separating them. CDR3 length: 12 amino acids. Per the germline V gene, CDR1 is LNHDA and CDR2 is SQIVND (reference sequence). The CDR3 sequence is CASSIFRDGYTF. CDR3 sequence (DNA): TGTGCCAGTAGTATATTTCGGGATGGCTACACCTTC.

CDR3: CASSGAGQLKETQYF. In DNA form, the CDR3 reads TGTGCCAGCAGTGGGGCGGGACAGTTAAAAGAGACCCAGTACTTC. V gene TRBV28 combines with J gene TRBJ2-5, with D perhaps TRBD1 (7 bases). The germline V and J ends were trimmed by 5 bases and 3 bases, with 16 bases remaining between them. Germline V gene sequence: CDR1 MDHEN, CDR2 SYDVKM. This CDR3 has 15 amino acids.

The chain couples TRBV4-3 to TRBJ2-7; TRBD1 might be the D (6 bases). The CDR3 sequence is 16 residues long. The germline V gene encodes CDR1 LGHNA and CDR2 YSLEER. V was cut by 0 bases and J by 0 bases, with 12 bases left in between. The CDR3 DNA sequence: TGCGCCAGCAGCCAAGATCGAGTAGGGGGCTCCTACGAGCAGTACTTC. This codes for CASSQDRVGGSYEQYF.

The CDR3 DNA follows: TGCGCCAGCAGCTTGGGCCGGACTAATGAAAAACTGTTTTTT. This codes for CASSLGRTNEKLFF. The V gene is TRBV5-1, the J gene TRBJ1-4; D is ambiguous. Per germline, CDR1 SGHRS and CDR2 YFSETQ. The CDR3 contains 14 residues. V was cut by 0 bases and J by 2 bases, with 5 bases left in between.

V is TRBV29-1 and J is TRBJ2-7; D gene ambiguous. The CDR3 covers 12 residues. V was shortened by 1 base and J by 2 bases, with 6 bases between the two germline ends. Germline V CDR1 and CDR2: SQVTM, ANQGSEA. CDR3 in amino acids: CSVEGQAYEQYF. In DNA, the CDR3 is TGCAGCGTTGAAGGACAAGCCTACGAGCAGTACTTC.

The V call is TRBV19, the J call TRBJ1-4; 7 nucleotides line up with TRBD1. The germline CDR1 and CDR2 sequences are LNHDA and SQIVND (reference sequence). V lost 6 bases, J lost 7 bases, and 11 bases stayed unmatched. This CDR3 has 15 amino acids. In DNA form, the CDR3 reads TGTGCCAGTAGCTCAACGACAGGGACGGGTGAAAAACTGTTTTTT. It specifies CASSSTTGTGEKLFF.

This sequence joins TRBV2 and TRBJ2-1; 9 bases map to TRBD2. The CDR3 totals 16 residues. Germline assignment: CDR1 SNHLY and CDR2 FYNNEI. V dropped 2 bases and J dropped 5; count of bases not matched to a gene: 7. The CDR3, as DNA: TGTGCCAGCAGTGAAAGCCGGCTAGCGGGGAACAATGAGCAGTTCTTC. It encodes CASSESRLAGNNEQFF. The whole variable domain, remainder taken from reference TRBV2 and TRBJ2-1, is EPEVTQTPSHQVTQMGQEVILRCVPISNHLYFYWYRQILGQKVEFLVSFYNNEISEKSEIFDDQFSVERPDGSNFTLKIRSTKLEDSAMYFCASSESRLAGNNEQFFGPGTRLTVL.

This chain uses TRBV7-9 with TRBJ2-6; 10 nucleotides line up with TRBD1. The length of the CDR3 is 18 residues. Trimming at V came to 5 bases and at J to 1 base, leaving 8 bases not matched to a gene. CDR1 is SEHNR and CDR2 is FQNEAQ in the germline V gene (reference sequence). The CDR3 nucleotides are TGTGCCAGCAGCCACGTCCCGGGACAGGGGTCTGGGGCCAACGTCCTGACTTTC. As protein: CASSHVPGQGSGANVLTF.

The chain couples TRBV7-2 to TRBJ1-1, with TRBD1 matching 8 bases. The ends lost 6 bases at V and 1 base at J; junction bases unmatched: 4. The CDR3 is 14 residues long. CDR1 and CDR2 from the germline V gene are SGHTA and FQGNSA. CDR3 sequence reads: CASRPDRGNTEAFF. Here the CDR3 DNA reads TGTGCCAGCAGACCCGACAGGGGGAACACTGAAGCTTTCTTT.

The genes are TRBV6-6 and TRBJ1-1, with 8 bases identical to TRBD1. The J segment lost 12 bases and the V segment lost 4 bases, leaving 7 bases of the junction unmatched. This CDR3 contains 12 residues. Germline V gene lookup returns CDR1 MNHNY and CDR2 SVGAGI (reference sequence). The DNA of the CDR3 is TGTGCCAGCAGTTCTCGACAGGGGTCGACTTTCTTT. Protein sequence: CASSSRQGSTFF.

V is TRBV7-3 and J is TRBJ2-1; 7 bases match TRBD2. V shed 4 bases, J shed 8 bases, and the junction held 14 bases outside the gene matches. Germline CDR1 SGHTA, CDR2 FQGTGA. The CDR3 totals 16 residues. CDR3 coding DNA: TGTGCCAGCAGCTCAGGAAAAGCGGGGCGTACGGATGAGCAGTTCTTC. It encodes CASSSGKAGRTDEQFF.